The next 29 T cell receptor beta chains were all read from a single sample in a study of T cell clonotyping in hematopoietic cell transplantation. Repertoires were generated with immunoSEQ multiplex PCR, while TCRdb's copy carries only in-frame clones and drops some. The repertoire includes approximately 9,000 clones, 75% to 80% of them detected once, and roughly 45% sits in the top ten. Sequencing used peripheral blood mononuclear cells, obtained 180 days after allogeneic stem cell transplant. All receptors come from a female patient in her 50s who had an allogeneic stem cell transplant from a related donor, so the T cells may come from the graft donor. Some clones in this sample may be carry-over from other donors' samples.

The gene calls are TRBV19 and TRBJ1-1; the D gene is possibly TRBD1 (5 bases). Germline CDR1 reads LNHDA; CDR2 reads SQIVND (reference sequence). The CDR3 consists of 14 residues. V was cut by 4 bases and J by 1 base, with 10 bases left in between. The CDR3 loop is CASSKQGRNTEAFF. Written as DNA, the CDR3 is TGTGCCAGTAGTAAGCAGGGAAGGAACACTGAAGCTTTCTTT.

This chain links TRBV25-1 with TRBJ2-7; D is possibly TRBD1 (5 bases). The germline V and J ends were trimmed by 6 bases and 7 bases, with 16 bases remaining between them. This CDR3 comprises 13 residues. Germline V lookup: CDR1 MGHDK, CDR2 SYGVNS. CDR3 nucleotide sequence: TGTGCCAGCAGGGGCAGGGCTGCGGAAGAGCAGTACTTC. Encoded protein: CASRGRAAEEQYF.

The chain employs TRBV6-5 and TRBJ2-2, with a possible D match to TRBD2 (6 bases). This CDR3 contains 14 residues. The germline V and J ends were trimmed by 6 bases and 6 bases, with 14 bases remaining between them. CDR1 is MNHEY and CDR2 is SVGAGI in the germline V gene. This chain's CDR3 is CASRGGIYAGELFF. DNA for the CDR3: TGTGCCAGCAGGGGGGGTATTTACGCCGGGGAGCTGTTTTTT.

This clone appeared a few times. This chain uses TRBV7-2 with TRBJ1-5; D call uncertain. Germline V CDR1 and CDR2: SGHTA, FQGNSA. This CDR3 region has 14 residues. V was shortened by 3 bases and J by 4 bases, with 10 bases between the two germline ends. The DNA of the CDR3 is TGTGCCAGCAGCTTGCCCGACCTTAATCAGCCCCAGCATTTT. Its protein is CASSLPDLNQPQHF.

This chain connects TRBV6-6 to TRBJ2-3, with D unclear. Trimming stripped 6 bases from V and 4 bases from J, with 5 bases between. There are 11 residues in the CDR3. Germline V gene data show CDR1 as MNHNY and CDR2 as SVGAGI (reference sequence). As DNA, the CDR3 is TGTGCCAGCAGCAAGCCAGATACGCAGTATTTT. Protein: CASSKPDTQYF.

The V call is TRBV7-6, the J call TRBJ1-6; possible D gene TRBD1, 5 bases. CDR1 SGHVS and CDR2 FNYEAQ come from the germline V gene. Trimming removed 1 base from V and 6 bases from J, with 7 bases in between. The CDR3 runs to 14 residues. The CDR3: CASSLVGGNSPLHF. Written as DNA, the CDR3 is TGTGCCAGCAGCTTAGTCGGGGGTAATTCACCCCTCCACTTT.

This clone is termed medium-sized. The rearrangement uses TRBV21-1 and TRBJ1-6; the table's D call TRBD1 went unverified against the DNA. TRBV21-1 is shown as a pseudogene. CDR3 length: 16 amino acids. The CDR3 reads CASKKRMTGDNSPLHF. The CDR3 DNA is TGTGCCAGCAAGAAACGGATGACAGGGGATAATTCACCCCTCCACTTT.

This chain joins TRBV11-2 and TRBJ1-6; D remains ambiguous. This CDR3 has 13 amino acids. Trimming took 1 base from V and 5 from J, leaving 3 bases between them. Germline lookup yields CDR1 SGHAT and CDR2 FQNNGV. The DNA for the CDR3 is TGTGCCAGCAGCTTAGTGGATAATTCACCCCTCCACTTT. Translation gives CASSLVDNSPLHF.

The rearrangement links TRBV6-5 to TRBJ2-7, with D perhaps being TRBD1 or TRBD2 (6 bases each). Germline loops: CDR1 MNHEY, CDR2 SVGAGI. With 6 bases removed from V and 3 bases from J, the gap between germline ends came to 18 bases. The CDR3 runs to 15 residues. DNA of the CDR3: TGTGCCAGCAGAGACAGTAAGGGGGGAGGCTACGAGCAGTACTTC. It codes for CASRDSKGGGYEQYF.

The chain uses TRBV6-5 and TRBJ2-1; maybe TRBD2 (6 bases). Germline CDR1 MNHEY, CDR2 SVGAGI. The CDR3 has 13 residues. Deletions cut 6 bases from V and 7 bases from J, with 13 bases between. The CDR3 sequence: CASRLAWWNEQFF. The CDR3 DNA reads TGTGCCAGCAGACTAGCTTGGTGGAATGAGCAGTTCTTC.

This clone was observed a single time. The rearrangement uses TRBV9 and TRBJ1-5, with 8 bases lining up with TRBD1. The CDR3 loop spans 16 amino acids. The ends lost 3 bases at V and 7 bases at J; junction bases unmatched: 12. Germline V gives CDR1 SGDLS, CDR2 YYNGEE. The CDR3 DNA is TGTGCCAGCAGCGATCACCCACAGGGGGATGGGCAGCCCCAGCATTTT. This gives the protein CASSDHPQGDGQPQHF.

The chain is built from TRBV11-2 and TRBJ2-7; no firm D call. CDR3 length: 16 residues. Trimming stripped 5 bases from V and 6 bases from J, with 23 bases between. Germline CDR1 reads SGHAT; CDR2 reads FQNNGV. CDR3 sequence reads: CASSPLLAGLQREQYF. Written as DNA, the CDR3 is TGTGCCAGCAGCCCCCTTTTGGCCGGGCTACAGCGCGAGCAGTACTTC. Full variable domain (rest looked up from reference TRBV11-2 and TRBJ2-7): EAGVAQSPRYKIIEKRQSVAFWCNPISGHATLYWYQQILGQGPKLLIQFQNNGVVDDSQLPKDRFSAERLKGVDSTLKIQPAKLEDSAVYLCASSPLLAGLQREQYFGPGTRLTVT.

The chain employs TRBV7-8 and TRBJ2-7; 8 nucleotides match TRBD1. CDR3 size: 14 residues. CDR1 SGHVS and CDR2 FQNEAQ come from the germline V gene. V shed 3 bases, J shed 3 bases, and the junction held 4 bases outside the gene matches. CDR3 sequence (DNA): TGTGCCAGCAGCTTCCGGACAGGGAACTACGAGCAGTACTTC. Translation: CASSFRTGNYEQYF.

This clone has only one observation. J is TRBJ1-6 and V is TRBV7-6, with D perhaps TRBD1 (5 bases). Trimming took off 3 bases at V and 8 bases at J, with 14 bases between the two ends. The germline V gene encodes CDR1 SGHVS and CDR2 FNYEAQ. The CDR3 runs 15 residues. The DNA for the CDR3 is TGTGCCAGCAGCTTCTCGACAGTTACAGATTCACCCCTCCACTTT. This encodes CASSFSTVTDSPLHF. The variable domain in full, completed from reference TRBV7-6 and TRBJ1-6, reads GAGVSQSPRYKVTKRGQDVALRCDPISGHVSLYWYRQALGQGPEFLTYFNYEAQQDKSGLPNDRFSAERPEGSISTLTIQRTEQRDSAMYRCASSFSTVTDSPLHFGNGTRLTVT.

This clone appeared a few times. The rearrangement links TRBV6-5 to TRBJ2-7; D may be TRBD1 or TRBD2 (5 bases each). Per the germline V gene, CDR1 is MNHEY and CDR2 is SVGAGI. The CDR3 extends over 15 amino acids. The ends were cut back, 4 bases at V and 5 bases at J, with 18 bases in the middle. The CDR3 loop reads CASSSSVGAQNEQYF. The CDR3 DNA reads as TGTGCCAGCAGTTCCTCGGTCGGGGCTCAGAACGAGCAGTACTTC.

The V gene is TRBV19, the J gene TRBJ1-1; the D is unclear. CDR1 is LNHDA, CDR2 SQIVND, per germline (reference sequence). Trimming cost V 6 bases and J 1 base, with 12 bases left between them. The CDR3 covers 14 residues. CDR3 amino acids: CASSHESGNTEAFF. CDR3 coding DNA: TGTGCCAGTAGCCATGAGAGCGGGAACACTGAAGCTTTCTTT.

The V and J genes are TRBV5-1 and TRBJ1-6; 8 nucleotides match TRBD1. The junction had 5 bases not matched to a gene; V was cut back by 5 bases and J by 4 bases. CDR1 and CDR2 from the germline V gene are SGHRS and YFSETQ. There are 15 residues in the CDR3. Written as DNA, the CDR3 is TGCGCCAGCAGTTCCGGGACAGGTTATAATTCACCCCTCCACTTT. Translated: CASSSGTGYNSPLHF. The entire variable domain, with the rest obtained from reference TRBV5-1 and TRBJ1-6, is as follows: KAGVTQTPRYLIKTRGQQVTLSCSPISGHRSVSWYQQTPGQGLQFLFEYFSETQRNKGNFPGRFSGRQFSNSRSEMNVSTLELGDSALYLCASSSGTGYNSPLHFGNGTRLTVT.

This clone was observed a few times. This chain links TRBV7-2 with TRBJ1-1, with TRBD1 identical over 8 bases. Germline CDR1 and CDR2: SGHTA and FQGNSA. The CDR3 has 14 amino acids. Losses at the gene ends were 1 base for V and 10 bases for J; bases not matched to a gene: 8. The CDR3 nucleotides read TGTGCCAGCAGCTTAGTCGGCAGGGGGCGCGGAGCTTTCTTT. The encoded protein is CASSLVGRGRGAFF.

The chain uses TRBV13 and TRBJ2-2; either TRBD1 or TRBD2 may supply D (6 bases each). The CDR3 spans 14 residues. Deletions cut 1 base from V and 5 bases from J, with 8 bases between. Germline CDR1 PRHDT, CDR2 FYEKMQ (reference sequence). CDR3 DNA: TGTGCCAGCAGCTTAGAAGGGGGGACCGGGGAGCTGTTTTTT. This translates into CASSLEGGTGELFF.

The J gene is TRBJ2-4, the V gene TRBV4-1; D may be TRBD1 (6 bases). CDR1 is MGHRA and CDR2 is YSYEKL in the germline V gene. Trimming removed 4 bases at V and 0 bases at J, with 19 bases between. CDR3 length: 18 amino acids. The CDR3 nucleotides are TGCGCCAGCAGCCCCAAAGACGACAGGACGCAAGCCAAAAACATTCAGTACTTC. The encoded protein is CASSPKDDRTQAKNIQYF.

The chain uses TRBV18 and TRBJ1-5, with 7 nucleotides matching TRBD1. V dropped 2 bases and J dropped 3; count of bases not matched to a gene: 4. The CDR3 length is 15 residues. CDR1 KGHSH and CDR2 LQKENI come from the germline V gene. In DNA form, the CDR3 reads TGTGCCAGCTCACCAGGCAGGGGGAACAATCAGCCCCAGCATTTT. This translates into CASSPGRGNNQPQHF.

The rearrangement uses TRBV19 and TRBJ2-7, with D possibly being TRBD2 (5 bases). V was pared by 4 bases and J by 2 bases, with 12 bases between. Germline CDR1 reads LNHDA; CDR2 reads SQIVND (reference sequence). The CDR3 runs 14 residues. The CDR3 sequence: CASSSVHGTYEQYF. As DNA, the CDR3 is TGTGCCAGTAGTAGTGTACACGGGACCTACGAGCAGTACTTC.

V usage is TRBV28 and J usage is TRBJ1-6; D is unresolved. Trimming stripped 6 bases from V and 0 bases from J, with 12 bases between. The V gene's germline CDR1 is MDHEN and CDR2 SYDVKM. The CDR3 consists of 16 residues. This CDR3 is CASRPVGSSYNSPLHF. The CDR3 coding sequence is TGTGCCAGCAGACCCGTTGGGAGCTCCTATAATTCACCCCTCCACTTT. Complete variable domain (other parts from reference TRBV28 and TRBJ1-6): DVKVTQSSRYLVKRTGEKVFLECVQDMDHENMFWYRQDPGLGLRLIYFSYDVKMKEKGDIPEGYSVSREKKERFSLILESASTNQTSMYLCASRPVGSSYNSPLHFGNGTRLTVT.

V gene TRBV6-6 combines with J gene TRBJ1-2, with D perhaps matching TRBD1 (6 bases). With 6 bases removed from V and 4 bases from J, the gap between germline ends came to 12 bases. The CDR3 extends over 13 amino acids. CDR1 is MNHNY and CDR2 is SVGAGI in the germline V gene (reference sequence). The CDR3 spells CASSRTGAYGYTF. DNA of the CDR3: TGTGCCAGCAGCCGAACGGGGGCCTATGGCTACACCTTC.

The rearrangement joins TRBV5-1 to TRBJ2-5; tentative D call: TRBD2 (6 bases). V was shortened by 0 bases and J by 4 bases, with 10 bases between the two germline ends. CDR1 SGHRS and CDR2 YFSETQ come from the germline V gene. This CDR3 region has 14 residues. The CDR3 DNA reads as TGCGCCAGCAGCTTGGTCGGGGGAGGAGAGACCCAGTACTTC. Translating gives CASSLVGGGETQYF.

The V call is TRBV4-3, the J call TRBJ1-4; D is uncertain. The CDR3 has 17 residues. Trimming removed 0 bases at V and 7 bases at J, with 18 bases between. CDR1 and CDR2 from the germline V gene are LGHNA and YSLEER. The CDR3 DNA follows: TGCGCCAGCAGCCAAGATTTTCAGTCAGGATGGGGTGAAAAACTGTTTTTT. Encoded protein: CASSQDFQSGWGEKLFF.

The rearrangement uses TRBV7-8 and TRBJ1-1; 7 bases align to TRBD1. This CDR3 has 16 residues. The J segment lost 0 bases and the V segment lost 5 bases, leaving 9 bases of the junction unmatched. CDR1 is SGHVS and CDR2 is FQNEAQ in the germline V gene. Written as DNA, the CDR3 is TGTGCCAGCAGCCCCGTGACAGGGATCATGAACACTGAAGCTTTCTTT. As protein: CASSPVTGIMNTEAFF. Combining the CDR3 with reference TRBV7-8 and TRBJ1-1 gives the whole variable domain GAGVSQSPRYKVAKRGQDVALRCDPISGHVSLFWYQQALGQGPEFLTYFQNEAQLDKSGLPSDRFFAERPEGSVSTLKIQRTQQEDSAVYLCASSPVTGIMNTEAFFGQGTRLTVV.

The genes are TRBV7-9 and TRBJ1-1; D unresolved. Germline CDR1 SEHNR, CDR2 FQNEAQ (reference sequence). This CDR3 is 13 amino acids long. V was pared by 2 bases and J by 3 bases, with 7 bases between. The CDR3 reads CASSLMGDTEAFF. CDR3 bases: TGTGCCAGCAGCTTAATGGGTGACACTGAAGCTTTCTTT.

The chain has TRBV29-1 and TRBJ1-2; 8 positions match TRBD1. The CDR3 consists of 15 residues. CDR1 is SQVTM and CDR2 is ANQGSEA in the germline V gene. The V gene end was trimmed by 6 bases and the J gene end by 0 bases; junction bases not matched to a gene: 9. The CDR3 DNA reads TGCAGCGTGCCGGGACAGGAACAACCTAACTATGGCTACACCTTC. It codes for CSVPGQEQPNYGYTF.